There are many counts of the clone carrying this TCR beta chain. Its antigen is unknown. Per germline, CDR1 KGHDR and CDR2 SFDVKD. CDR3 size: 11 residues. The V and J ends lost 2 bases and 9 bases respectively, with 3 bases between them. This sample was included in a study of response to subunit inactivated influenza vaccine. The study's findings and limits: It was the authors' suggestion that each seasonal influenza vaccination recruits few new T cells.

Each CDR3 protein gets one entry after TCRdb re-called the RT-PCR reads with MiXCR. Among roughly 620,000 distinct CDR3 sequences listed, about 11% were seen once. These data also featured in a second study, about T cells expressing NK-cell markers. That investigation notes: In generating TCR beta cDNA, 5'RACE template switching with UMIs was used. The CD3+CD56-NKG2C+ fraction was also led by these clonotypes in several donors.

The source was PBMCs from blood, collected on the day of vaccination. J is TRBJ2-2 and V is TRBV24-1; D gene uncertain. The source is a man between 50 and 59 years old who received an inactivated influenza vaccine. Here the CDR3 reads CATSDSWELFF. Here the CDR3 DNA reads TGTGCCACCAGTGATTCCTGGGAGCTGTTTTTT.